This T cell receptor beta chain emerged from a study of blood T cell repertoires in COVID-19. CDR1 and CDR2 (germline): SGHRS, YFSETQ. The CDR3 is made up of 16 amino acids. V shed 4 bases and J 2 bases; nucleotides not matched to a gene: 3. This clone is a singleton in its sample. TCRdb's table, derived via immunoSEQ multiplex PCR, lists solely in-frame clones and lacks some. This sample has 200,000 or so clones, with approximately 84% found just once. The clonotype was recovered from a human donor with acute or convalescent COVID-19. The donor label of this sample is uncertain. This sequence joins TRBV5-1 and TRBJ2-5; TRBD2 agrees at 15 bases. Sequenced material: peripheral blood. CDR3 residues: CASSLGLAGGQETQYF. The DNA for the CDR3 is TGCGCCAGCAGCCTGGGACTAGCGGGAGGACAAGAGACCCAGTACTTC. Drawing the rest from reference TRBV5-1 and TRBJ2-5, the complete variable domain is KAGVTQTPRYLIKTRGQQVTLSCSPISGHRSVSWYQQTPGQGLQFLFEYFSETQRNKGNFPGRFSGRQFSNSRSEMNVSTLELGDSALYLCASSLGLAGGQETQYFGPGTRLLVL.